These 23 T cell receptor beta chains were sequenced from one sample in a study of CD8+CD57+ T cells in acquired aplastic anemia. CDR3 and TCR beta VDJ profiling relied on genomic DNA as the template. TCRdb re-called the reads through MiXCR, storing one row per CDR3 protein. The sample contains some 170,000 distinct CDR3 sequences, about 70% of which appear only once. Sequenced patients had shown CD8+CD57+ cell expansion by flow cytometry. Material for sequencing was sorted CD4+, CD8+, or CD8+CD57+ T cells (not recorded which) from PBMCs. These receptor sequences come from a human donor with aplastic anemia.

The rearrangement links TRBV24-1 to TRBJ2-5; possibly TRBD2 for D (7 bases). Per germline, CDR1 KGHDR and CDR2 SFDVKD. The CDR3 has 13 residues. V lost 8 bases, J lost 1 base, and 10 bases lay in between. The CDR3 coding sequence is TGTGCCACCATGAGGGGGGGCCAAGAGACCCAGTACTTC. The encoded protein is CATMRGGQETQYF.

V usage is TRBV29-1 and J usage is TRBJ1-3; D not resolved. V was pared by 2 bases and J by 4 bases, with 6 bases between. The germline gives CDR1 SQVTM, CDR2 ANQGSEA. This CDR3 has 12 amino acids. In nucleotides, the CDR3 is TGCAGCGTTGAAACAGACGGAAACACCATATATTTT. Protein: CSVETDGNTIYF.

This clonotype has a single count. The chain has TRBV24-1 and TRBJ2-7, with D perhaps being TRBD1 or TRBD2 (5 bases each). This CDR3 region has 15 residues. V dropped 2 bases and J dropped 2 bases, with 12 bases sitting between them. From germline, CDR1 is KGHDR and CDR2 SFDVKD. CDR3 sequence (DNA): TGTGCCACCAGTGATTCCGGGACGAACACCTACGAGCAGTACTTC. This sequence encodes CATSDSGTNTYEQYF.

V is TRBV5-1 and J is TRBJ2-3; D not resolved. In germline, CDR1 is SGHRS, CDR2 YFSETQ. The CDR3 loop spans 13 amino acids. Trimming took 0 bases from V and 2 from J, leaving 4 bases between them. In DNA, the CDR3 is TGCGCCAGCAGCTTGGAAGCCACAGATACGCAGTATTTT. Translated, it gives CASSLEATDTQYF.

The rearrangement uses TRBV12-3 or TRBV12-4 and TRBJ2-1, with 9 bases matching TRBD2. CDR3 length: 14 amino acids. The junction had 5 bases not matched to a gene; V was cut back by 4 bases and J by 7 bases. The CDR3 nucleotides are TGTGCCAGCAGTTATGGACTAGCGAGGAATGAGCAGTTCTTC. Its translation is CASSYGLARNEQFF.

This clonotype was detected once. The chain couples TRBV5-6 to TRBJ2-7; D remains ambiguous. The V and J ends lost 4 bases and 0 bases respectively, with 11 bases between them. Germline lookup yields CDR1 SGHDT and CDR2 YYEEEE. The CDR3 runs to 14 residues. The CDR3 spells CASSKGPSSYEQYF. The CDR3 DNA sequence: TGTGCCAGCAGCAAGGGTCCTAGCTCCTACGAGCAGTACTTC.

The chain is built from TRBV2 and TRBJ1-1; D uncertain. This CDR3 has 12 amino acids. Trimming cost V 8 bases and J 8 bases, with 15 bases left between them. Germline V gene lookup returns CDR1 SNHLY and CDR2 FYNNEI. CDR3 bases: TGTGCCAGCTCTCTCCGAGGAGGGGAAGCTTTCTTT. Translating gives CASSLRGGEAFF.

The V gene is TRBV7-9, the J gene TRBJ2-2; D gene uncertain. Trimming took 1 base from V and 2 from J, leaving 8 bases between them. CDR1 SEHNR and CDR2 FQNEAQ come from the germline V gene (reference sequence). There are 15 residues in the CDR3. CDR3 coding DNA: TGTGCCAGCAGCTTAGGCCACTTTAACACCGGGGAGCTGTTTTTT. It encodes CASSLGHFNTGELFF.

The V and J genes are TRBV19 and TRBJ1-6, with 7 bases matching TRBD1. The V segment lost 8 bases and the J segment 7 bases; nucleotides outside the gene matches: 5. CDR3 length equals 13 residues. Germline V CDR1 and CDR2: LNHDA, SQIVND (reference sequence). The CDR3 DNA sequence: TGTGCCAGTGTTGACAGGGAGAATTCACCCCTCCACTTT. Translated, it gives CASVDRENSPLHF.

This clonotype showed up just once. The chain is built from TRBV5-1 and TRBJ2-7, with TRBD2 matching 14 bases. Germline V gene sequence: CDR1 SGHRS, CDR2 YFSETQ. The CDR3 extends over 16 amino acids. V gave up 4 bases and J gave up 9 bases; unmatched junction bases: 12. DNA for the CDR3: TGCGCCAGCAGCCCAGGACTAGCGGGGGGCACAGATACGCAGTACTTC. Translating it yields CASSPGLAGGTDTQYF.

The chain joins TRBV7-2 to TRBJ2-7; 10 bases are a match to TRBD2. Germline lookup yields CDR1 SGHTA and CDR2 FQGNSA. The CDR3 runs 15 residues. J was trimmed by 6 bases and V by 1 base; bases with no gene match: 6. The CDR3 reads CASSLVPLAGAEQYF. The CDR3 bases are TGTGCCAGCAGCTTAGTACCCCTAGCGGGAGCCGAGCAGTACTTC.

The chain carries TRBV27 and TRBJ2-1, with TRBD2 matching 12 bases. CDR3 length: 15 amino acids. The J segment lost 6 bases and the V segment lost 2 bases, leaving 2 bases of the junction unmatched. Germline CDR1 and CDR2: MNHEY and SMNVEV (reference sequence). The CDR3 DNA sequence: TGTGCCAGCAGTTTAGCGACTAGCGGGGGCAATGAGCAGTTCTTC. Its translation is CASSLATSGGNEQFF.

The chain links TRBV19 to TRBJ1-1; D call uncertain. The CDR3 contains 14 residues. Germline V lookup: CDR1 LNHDA, CDR2 SQIVND (reference sequence). Deletions cut 0 bases from V and 4 bases from J, with 9 bases between. CDR3 region: CASSIDLEVTEAFF. The DNA of the CDR3 is TGTGCCAGTAGTATAGATCTGGAGGTCACTGAAGCTTTCTTT.

This chain joins TRBV7-2 and TRBJ2-7, with 7 bases aligning to TRBD2. Looked up from germline, CDR1 is SGHTA and CDR2 is FQGNSA. The CDR3 has 17 amino acids. V lost 5 bases and J lost 2; bases outside the gene matches: 15. The CDR3 sequence: CASSPLGGRHRAYEQYF. The CDR3 DNA follows: TGTGCCAGCAGCCCCCTCGGGGGGAGGCATCGGGCCTACGAGCAGTACTTC.

Turning to this clonotype: The junction and the germline gene differ at one end; a read error may be behind it. CDR3 protein: CAISADSGAQETQCF. DNA of the CDR3: TGTGCCATCAGTGCGGACTCGGGAGCCCAAGAGACCCAGTGCTTC. The chain links TRBV10-3 to TRBJ2-5; maybe TRBD2 (6 bases). CDR1 and CDR2 (germline): ENHRY, SYGVKD. CDR3 length: 15 amino acids.

This clonotype was seen a few times. The chain links TRBV12-3 or TRBV12-4 to TRBJ2-7; D may be TRBD2 (6 bases). CDR3 length equals 12 residues. V was clipped by 3 bases and J by 3 bases, with 6 bases between them. The CDR3 region has the DNA TGTGCCAGCAGTTTGCGGGGCTACGAGCAGTACTTC. It encodes CASSLRGYEQYF.

As DNA, the CDR3 is TGTGCCAGCAGTGGGGCGGGAGGTGGCAATGAGCAGTTCTTC. It codes for CASSGAGGGNEQFF. V gene TRBV2 combines with J gene TRBJ2-1; the match to TRBD2 covers 8 bases. CDR3 length: 14 residues. From germline, CDR1 is SNHLY and CDR2 FYNNEI. V lost 4 bases, J lost 6 bases, and 5 bases stayed unmatched.

Worth noting for this clonotype: A clone one base away is much larger, so this may be a read error. This chain uses TRBV12-3 or TRBV12-4 with TRBJ2-2; D remains ambiguous. This CDR3 contains 14 residues. The DNA of the CDR3 is TGTGCCAGCACCCTTTATTCGAACACCGTGGAGCTGTTTTTT. Encoded protein: CASTLYSNTVELFF.

V gene TRBV7-9 combines with J gene TRBJ1-1; 9 bases align to TRBD1. Germline V gene data show CDR1 as SEHNR and CDR2 as FQNEAQ (reference sequence). This CDR3 spans 15 amino acids. With V trimmed by 4 bases and J by 4 bases, 7 bases remained unmatched. Here the CDR3 reads CASSWDGTGSTEAFF. CDR3 coding DNA: TGTGCCAGCAGCTGGGACGGGACAGGGAGCACTGAAGCTTTCTTT. The variable domain in full, with the rest retrieved from reference TRBV7-9 and TRBJ1-1, is DTGVSQNPRHKITKRGQNVTFRCDPISEHNRLYWYRQTLGQGPEFLTYFQNEAQLEKSRLLSDRFSAERPKGSFSTLEIQRTEQGDSAMYLCASSWDGTGSTEAFFGQGTRLTVV.

The chain uses TRBV25-1 and TRBJ1-1, with no clear D. Germline V gene sequence: CDR1 MGHDK, CDR2 SYGVNS. CDR3 size: 15 residues. V dropped 7 bases and J dropped 0 bases, with 15 bases sitting between them. CDR3 sequence: CASTPRESMNTEAFF. CDR3 in DNA: TGTGCCAGCACCCCCCGAGAGTCCATGAACACTGAAGCTTTCTTT. The whole variable domain, filled in from reference TRBV25-1 and TRBJ1-1, reads EADIYQTPRYLVIGTGKKITLECSQTMGHDKMYWYQQDPGMELHLIHYSYGVNSTEKGDLSSESTVSRIRTEHFPLTLESARPSHTSQYLCASTPRESMNTEAFFGQGTRLTVV.

The gene calls are TRBV19 and TRBJ2-5; perhaps TRBD2 as D (6 bases). The germline V gene has CDR1 LNHDA and CDR2 SQIVND (reference sequence). There are 14 residues in the CDR3. The V end lost 6 bases, the J end lost 3 bases, and 14 bases lay between the germline ends. CDR3 protein: CASSTRLGEETQYF. The CDR3 DNA reads TGTGCCAGTAGCACTAGACTAGGTGAAGAGACCCAGTACTTC.

This chain uses TRBV10-3 with TRBJ2-5; TRBD1 matches at 9 bases. The length of the CDR3 is 17 residues. V gave up 0 bases and J gave up 7 bases; unmatched junction bases: 12. The germline V gene has CDR1 ENHRY and CDR2 SYGVKD. The CDR3 DNA reads TGTGCCATCAGTGAGTCGCGCGACAGGGGGTTCCTGGCGACCCAGTACTTC. Residues: CAISESRDRGFLATQYF.

This clonotype was detected once. The chain joins TRBV20-1 to TRBJ1-1; 7 bases map to TRBD1. The V and J ends lost 0 bases and 1 base, in that order; junction bases with no gene match: 5. Germline lookup yields CDR1 DFQATT and CDR2 SNEGSKA (reference sequence). This CDR3 has 15 amino acids. CDR3 loop: CSARENRGWNTEAFF. The DNA for the CDR3 is TGCAGTGCTAGAGAGAACAGGGGATGGAACACTGAAGCTTTCTTT.